Presented here are 17 T cell receptor beta chains from one specimen sequenced in a study of cytomegalovirus exposure and HLA in healthy donors. PCR employed 60 Vbeta and 13 Jbeta primers. This table comes from immunoSEQ multiplex PCR, and its TCRdb copy is limited to in-frame clones, with some not included. The sample has 100,000 to 150,000 clones; about 74% are singletons. Sequencing was carried out using PBMCs. The receptors were gathered from a male donor in good health and CMV-seronegative.

The V gene is TRBV5-4, the J gene TRBJ1-6; D not certain. V lost 0 bases, J lost 7 bases, and 11 bases lay in between. The CDR3 sequence is 15 residues long. Germline V gives CDR1 SGHNT, CDR2 YYREEE (reference sequence). The CDR3 sequence is CASSLVPDWNSPLHF. DNA for the CDR3: TGTGCCAGCAGCTTGGTCCCCGACTGGAATTCACCCCTCCACTTT.

In nucleotides, the CDR3 is TGCAGCGTTGAGACGAGGGTGGCGAACACTGAAGCTTTCTTT. As protein: CSVETRVANTEAFF. The chain combines TRBV29-1 with TRBJ1-1; D unclear. Trimming pared 3 bases from V and 1 base from J, leaving 12 bases between. CDR1 is SQVTM, CDR2 ANQGSEA, per germline. The CDR3 has 14 amino acids.

The rearrangement uses TRBV18 and TRBJ1-2; D gene ambiguous. Germline V gives CDR1 KGHSH, CDR2 LQKENI. Trimming shortened V by 3 bases and J by 6 bases, and 17 bases separated the two germline ends. There are 15 residues in the CDR3. CDR3: CASSPQTGGEDGYTF. In DNA, the CDR3 is TGTGCCAGCTCACCTCAAACGGGAGGCGAGGATGGCTACACCTTC.

The rearrangement joins TRBV25-1 to TRBJ2-7, with TRBD1 matching over 9 bases. CDR3 length equals 15 residues. Germline V gives CDR1 MGHDK, CDR2 SYGVNS. With 6 bases clipped from V and 4 bases from J, the junction kept 10 bases outside the gene matches. Here the CDR3 reads CASSDFGTGSYEQYF. The CDR3 DNA is TGTGCCAGCAGCGACTTTGGGACAGGGTCGTACGAGCAGTACTTC.

The chain uses TRBV6-6 and TRBJ1-1; 9 bases map to TRBD1. V gave up 5 bases and J gave up 4 bases; unmatched junction bases: 5. Germline CDR1 is MNHNY and CDR2 is SVGAGI (reference sequence). This CDR3 is built from 14 residues. Written as DNA, the CDR3 is TGTGCCAGCAGTCTACCGGACAGGGGCACTGAAGCTTTCTTT. Amino acid sequence: CASSLPDRGTEAFF.

This chain uses TRBV7-2 with TRBJ2-1; 14 nucleotides align to TRBD2. The V gene's germline CDR1 is SGHTA and CDR2 FQGNSA. With V trimmed by 3 bases and J by 5 bases, 3 bases remained unmatched. The CDR3 sequence is 16 residues long. Written as DNA, the CDR3 is TGTGCCAGCAGCTTCGGACTAGCGGGAGGAGACAATGAGCAGTTCTTC. Translating gives CASSFGLAGGDNEQFF.

The chain has TRBV10-3 and TRBJ2-7, with D possibly being TRBD2 (6 bases). The germline V and J ends were trimmed by 0 bases and 6 bases, with 15 bases remaining between them. Germline CDR1 is ENHRY and CDR2 is SYGVKD. The CDR3 is made up of 15 amino acids. In nucleotides, the CDR3 is TGTGCCATCAGTGAGTCGGGGGAGGCGTCCAGCGAGCAGTACTTC. This gives the protein CAISESGEASSEQYF.

V and J are TRBV5-1 and TRBJ1-2; D is perhaps TRBD1 (6 bases). Trimming took 0 bases from V and 6 from J, leaving 12 bases between them. This CDR3 contains 14 residues. Germline values: CDR1 SGHRS, CDR2 YFSETQ. CDR3 nucleotides: TGCGCCAGCAGCTTGGGACAGGTTTCCGATGGCTACACCTTC. Translated, it gives CASSLGQVSDGYTF.

The chain is built from TRBV7-2 and TRBJ2-5, with 9 bases lining up with TRBD2. The CDR3 spans 16 residues. Germline values: CDR1 SGHTA, CDR2 FQGNSA. V shed 5 bases and J 0 bases; nucleotides not matched to a gene: 7. The CDR3 protein is CASSLRSGGYQETQYF. The DNA of the CDR3 is TGTGCCAGCAGCCTACGGAGCGGGGGGTACCAAGAGACCCAGTACTTC.

V gene TRBV7-8 combines with J gene TRBJ2-3; possibly TRBD1 for D (5 bases). This CDR3 comprises 14 residues. The germline V and J ends were trimmed by 3 bases and 0 bases, with 7 bases remaining between them. Germline assignment: CDR1 SGHVS and CDR2 FQNEAQ. CDR3 protein: CASSLPGSTDTQYF. CDR3 nucleotides: TGTGCCAGCAGCTTGCCAGGGAGCACAGATACGCAGTATTTT.

V gene TRBV7-2 combines with J gene TRBJ2-7; 9 bases are a match to TRBD1. The CDR3 covers 14 residues. V shed 3 bases and J 3 bases; nucleotides not matched to a gene: 3. CDR1 and CDR2 (germline): SGHTA, FQGNSA. In DNA, the CDR3 is TGTGCCAGCAGCTTGGACAGGGGATTCTACGAGCAGTACTTC. It encodes CASSLDRGFYEQYF.

The chain links TRBV14 to TRBJ1-1, with 10 bases aligning to TRBD1. This CDR3 has 18 residues. After removal of 2 bases from V and 3 bases from J, the junction contained 12 bases not matched to a gene. CDR1 and CDR2 from the germline V gene are SGHDN and FVKESK. This CDR3 reads CASSQKNRQGAGYTEAFF. For the CDR3, the DNA is TGTGCCAGCAGCCAAAAAAACCGACAGGGGGCTGGATACACTGAAGCTTTCTTT.

The CDR3 spells CASSQTEQPQHF. The DNA for the CDR3 is TGTGCCAGCAGCCAGACAGAACAGCCCCAGCATTTT. The J gene is TRBJ1-5, the V gene TRBV28; tentative D call: TRBD1 (5 bases). Per germline, CDR1 MDHEN and CDR2 SYDVKM. The CDR3 covers 12 residues. V lost 6 bases to trimming and J lost 7 bases, with 10 bases between them.

The J gene is TRBJ2-4, the V gene TRBV28, with a weak D call TRBD1 (5 bases). CDR1 is MDHEN, CDR2 SYDVKM, per germline. The CDR3 has 15 residues. The V gene lost 4 bases and the J gene lost 1 base, with 11 bases spanning the gap. The CDR3 loop reads CASSSRAGAKNIQYF. In DNA form, the CDR3 reads TGTGCCAGCAGTTCCAGGGCAGGGGCCAAAAACATTCAGTACTTC.

The V call is TRBV19, the J call TRBJ2-4, with 7 positions matching TRBD1. From germline, CDR1 is LNHDA and CDR2 SQIVND (reference sequence). This CDR3 has 18 residues. V lost 3 bases to trimming and J lost 1 base; unmatched junction nucleotides: 12. The CDR3 DNA reads as TGTGCCAGTAGTATCCCTTTCCGACAGGGAGTGGCCAAAAACATTCAGTACTTC. Its protein is CASSIPFRQGVAKNIQYF.

This clone was observed once. This sequence joins TRBV6-1 and TRBJ2-7; D not certain. The germline CDR1 and CDR2 sequences are MNHNS and SASEGT. This CDR3 has 13 amino acids. V lost 6 bases and J 10 bases, leaving 19 bases between the germline ends. The CDR3 spells CASRAEAVENQYF. The CDR3 bases are TGTGCCAGCAGAGCAGAGGCGGTGGAGAATCAGTACTTC.

The chain recombines TRBV7-9 with TRBJ1-4; D is undetermined. The CDR3 has 14 amino acids. Germline V CDR1 and CDR2: SEHNR, FQNEAQ (reference sequence). Trimming pared 6 bases from V and 9 bases from J, leaving 17 bases between. In nucleotides, the CDR3 is TGTGCCAGCAGAGCAAAGGAGCTACCGAAAAAACTGTTTTTT. It encodes CASRAKELPKKLFF.